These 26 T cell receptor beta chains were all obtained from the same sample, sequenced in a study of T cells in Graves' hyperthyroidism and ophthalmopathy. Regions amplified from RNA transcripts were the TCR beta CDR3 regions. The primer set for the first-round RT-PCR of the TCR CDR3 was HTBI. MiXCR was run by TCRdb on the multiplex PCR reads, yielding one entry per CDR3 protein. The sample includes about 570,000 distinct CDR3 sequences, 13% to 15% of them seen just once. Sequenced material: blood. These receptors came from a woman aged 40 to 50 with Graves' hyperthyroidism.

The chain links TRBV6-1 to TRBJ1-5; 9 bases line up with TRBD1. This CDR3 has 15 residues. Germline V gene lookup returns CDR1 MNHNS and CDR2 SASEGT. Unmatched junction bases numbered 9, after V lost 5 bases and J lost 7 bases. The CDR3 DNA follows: TGTGCCAGCAGTTCCACCGGGACAGGGTGGCAGCCCCAGCATTTT. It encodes CASSSTGTGWQPQHF.

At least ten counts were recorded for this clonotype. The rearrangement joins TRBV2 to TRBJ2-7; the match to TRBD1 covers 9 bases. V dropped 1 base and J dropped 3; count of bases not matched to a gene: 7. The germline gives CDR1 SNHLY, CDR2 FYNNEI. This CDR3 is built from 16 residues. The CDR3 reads CASSEGDRVSDYEQYF. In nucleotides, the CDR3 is TGTGCCAGCAGTGAAGGGGACAGGGTGTCCGACTACGAGCAGTACTTC.

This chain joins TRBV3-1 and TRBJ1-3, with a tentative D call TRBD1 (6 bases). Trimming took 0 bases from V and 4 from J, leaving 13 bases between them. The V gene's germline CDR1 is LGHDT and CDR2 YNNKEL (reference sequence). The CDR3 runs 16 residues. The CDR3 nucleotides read TGTGCCAGCAGCCAAGATCTTCGGGGGCCCGGAAACACCATATATTTT. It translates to CASSQDLRGPGNTIYF.

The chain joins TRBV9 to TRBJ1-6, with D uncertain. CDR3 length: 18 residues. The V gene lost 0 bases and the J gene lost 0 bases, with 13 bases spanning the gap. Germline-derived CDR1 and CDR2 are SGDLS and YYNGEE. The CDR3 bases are TGTGCCAGCAGCGTAGACGGAGGGATTTACTCCTATAATTCACCCCTCCACTTT. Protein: CASSVDGGIYSYNSPLHF.

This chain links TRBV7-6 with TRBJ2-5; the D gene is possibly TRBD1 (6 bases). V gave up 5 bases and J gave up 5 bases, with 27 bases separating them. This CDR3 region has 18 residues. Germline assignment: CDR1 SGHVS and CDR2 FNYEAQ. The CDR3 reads CASSTIPFLQGAQETQYF. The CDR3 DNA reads TGTGCCAGCAGCACTATTCCCTTCCTACAGGGTGCTCAGGAGACCCAGTACTTC. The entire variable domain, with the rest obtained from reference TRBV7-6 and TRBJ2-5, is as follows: GAGVSQSPRYKVTKRGQDVALRCDPISGHVSLYWYRQALGQGPEFLTYFNYEAQQDKSGLPNDRFSAERPEGSISTLTIQRTEQRDSAMYRCASSTIPFLQGAQETQYFGPGTRLLVL.

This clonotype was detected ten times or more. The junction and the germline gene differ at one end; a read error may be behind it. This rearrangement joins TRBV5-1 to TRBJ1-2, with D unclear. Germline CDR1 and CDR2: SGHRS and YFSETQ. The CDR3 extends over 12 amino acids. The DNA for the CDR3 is TGTGCCAGCAGCTTGGCCGGGTATGGCTACACCTTC. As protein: CASSLAGYGYTF.

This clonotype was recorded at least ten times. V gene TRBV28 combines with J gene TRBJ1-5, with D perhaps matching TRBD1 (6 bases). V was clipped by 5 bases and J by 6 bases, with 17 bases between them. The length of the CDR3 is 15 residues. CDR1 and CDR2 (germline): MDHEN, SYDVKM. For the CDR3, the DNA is TGTGCCAGCAGTAAGGTCGGTCGGGGGCCTCAGCCCCAGCATTTT. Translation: CASSKVGRGPQPQHF.

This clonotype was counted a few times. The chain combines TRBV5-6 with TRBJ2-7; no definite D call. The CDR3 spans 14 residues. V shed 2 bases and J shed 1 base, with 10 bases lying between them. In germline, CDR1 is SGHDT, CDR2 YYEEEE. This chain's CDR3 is CASSFPQVSYEQYF. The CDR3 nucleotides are TGTGCCAGCAGCTTCCCGCAGGTTTCCTACGAGCAGTACTTC.

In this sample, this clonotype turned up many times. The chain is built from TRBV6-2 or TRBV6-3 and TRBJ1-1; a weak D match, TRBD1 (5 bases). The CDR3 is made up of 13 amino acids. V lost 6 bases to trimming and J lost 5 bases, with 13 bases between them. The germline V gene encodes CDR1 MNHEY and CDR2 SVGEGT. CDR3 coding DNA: TGTGCCAGCAGCGGGACCCGGCGGACTGAAGCTTTCTTT. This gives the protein CASSGTRRTEAFF.

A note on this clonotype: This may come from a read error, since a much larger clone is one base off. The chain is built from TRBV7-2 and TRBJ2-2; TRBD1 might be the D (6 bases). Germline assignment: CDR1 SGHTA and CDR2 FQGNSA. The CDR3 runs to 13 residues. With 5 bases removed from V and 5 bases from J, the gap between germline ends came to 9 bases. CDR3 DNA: TGTGCCAGCAGCCAAAGGGGGACCGGGGAGCTGTTTTTT. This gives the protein CASSQRGTGELFF.

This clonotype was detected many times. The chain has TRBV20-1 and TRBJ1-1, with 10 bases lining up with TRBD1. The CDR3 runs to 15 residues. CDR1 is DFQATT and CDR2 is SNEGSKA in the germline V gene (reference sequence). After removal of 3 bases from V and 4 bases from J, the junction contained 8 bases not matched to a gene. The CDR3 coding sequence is TGCAGTGCTAGTCTCCCCGGACAGGGGGGCACTGAAGCTTTCTTT. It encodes CSASLPGQGGTEAFF.

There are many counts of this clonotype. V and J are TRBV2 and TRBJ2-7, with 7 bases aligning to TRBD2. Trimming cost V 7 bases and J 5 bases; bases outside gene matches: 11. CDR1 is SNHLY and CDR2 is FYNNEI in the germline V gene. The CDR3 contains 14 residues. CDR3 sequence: CASMRREKLDEQYF. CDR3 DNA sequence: TGTGCCAGCATGCGGCGGGAGAAGCTAGACGAGCAGTACTTC.

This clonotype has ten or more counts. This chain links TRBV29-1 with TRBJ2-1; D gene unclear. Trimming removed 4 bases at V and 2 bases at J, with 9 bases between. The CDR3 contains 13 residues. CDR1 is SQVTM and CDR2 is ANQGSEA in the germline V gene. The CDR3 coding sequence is TGCAGCGTTGGTTGGACGACCTACAATGAGCAGTTCTTC. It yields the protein CSVGWTTYNEQFF.

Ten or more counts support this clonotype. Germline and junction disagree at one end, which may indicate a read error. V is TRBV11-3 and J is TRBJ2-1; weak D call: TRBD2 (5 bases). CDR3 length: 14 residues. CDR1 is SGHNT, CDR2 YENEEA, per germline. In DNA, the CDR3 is TGTGCCAGCAGTTTAGCGAGCTCCTACAATGAGCAGTTCTTC. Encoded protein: CASSLASSYNEQFF.

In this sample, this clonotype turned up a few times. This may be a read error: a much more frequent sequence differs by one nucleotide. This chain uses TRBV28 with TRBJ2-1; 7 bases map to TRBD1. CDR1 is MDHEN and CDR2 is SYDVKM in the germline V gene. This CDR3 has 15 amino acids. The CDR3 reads CASIDRAGSYNKQFF. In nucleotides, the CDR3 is TGTGCCAGCATAGACAGGGCGGGCTCCTACAATAAGCAGTTCTTC.

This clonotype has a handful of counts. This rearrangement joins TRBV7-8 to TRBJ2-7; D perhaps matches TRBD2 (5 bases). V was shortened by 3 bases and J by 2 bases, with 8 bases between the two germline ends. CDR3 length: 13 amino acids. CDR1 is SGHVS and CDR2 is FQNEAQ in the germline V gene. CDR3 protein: CASSFGKAYEQYF. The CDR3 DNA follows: TGTGCCAGCAGCTTCGGGAAGGCCTACGAGCAGTACTTC.

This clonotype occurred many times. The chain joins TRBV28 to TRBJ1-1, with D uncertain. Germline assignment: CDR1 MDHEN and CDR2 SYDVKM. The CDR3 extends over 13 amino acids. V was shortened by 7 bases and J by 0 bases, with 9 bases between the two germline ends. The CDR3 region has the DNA TGTGCCAGCACAGATACATTGAACACTGAAGCTTTCTTT. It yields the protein CASTDTLNTEAFF.

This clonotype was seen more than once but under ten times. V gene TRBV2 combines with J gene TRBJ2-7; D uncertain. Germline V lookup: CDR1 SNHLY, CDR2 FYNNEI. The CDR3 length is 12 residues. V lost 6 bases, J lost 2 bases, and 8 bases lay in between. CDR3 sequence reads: CASRDQAYEQYF. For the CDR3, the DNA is TGTGCCAGCAGGGACCAAGCCTACGAGCAGTACTTC.

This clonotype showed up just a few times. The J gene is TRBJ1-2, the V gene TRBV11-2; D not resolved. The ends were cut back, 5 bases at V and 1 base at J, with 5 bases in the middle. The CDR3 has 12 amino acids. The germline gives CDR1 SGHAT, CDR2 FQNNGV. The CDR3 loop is CASSHVNYGYTF. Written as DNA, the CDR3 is TGTGCCAGCAGCCACGTTAACTATGGCTACACCTTC.

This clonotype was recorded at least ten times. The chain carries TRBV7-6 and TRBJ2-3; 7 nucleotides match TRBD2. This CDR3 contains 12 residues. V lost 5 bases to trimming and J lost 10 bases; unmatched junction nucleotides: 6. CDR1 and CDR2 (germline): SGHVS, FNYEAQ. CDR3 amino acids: CASSPPAGAQYF. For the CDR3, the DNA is TGTGCCAGCAGCCCCCCGGCGGGAGCGCAGTATTTT.

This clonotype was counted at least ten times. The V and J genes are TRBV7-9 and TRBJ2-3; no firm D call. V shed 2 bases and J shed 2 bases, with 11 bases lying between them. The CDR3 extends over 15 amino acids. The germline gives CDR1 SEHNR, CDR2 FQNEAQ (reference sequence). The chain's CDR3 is CASSLQQQPTDTQYF. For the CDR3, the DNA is TGTGCCAGCAGCTTACAGCAGCAACCCACAGATACGCAGTATTTT.

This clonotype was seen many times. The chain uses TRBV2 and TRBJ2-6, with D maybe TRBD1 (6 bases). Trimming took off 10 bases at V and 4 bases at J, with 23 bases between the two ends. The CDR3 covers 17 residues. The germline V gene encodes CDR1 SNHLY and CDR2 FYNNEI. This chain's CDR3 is CATYGPPTGSGANVLTF. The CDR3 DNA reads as TGTGCCACCTATGGGCCTCCAACAGGGTCGGGGGCCAACGTCCTGACTTTC.

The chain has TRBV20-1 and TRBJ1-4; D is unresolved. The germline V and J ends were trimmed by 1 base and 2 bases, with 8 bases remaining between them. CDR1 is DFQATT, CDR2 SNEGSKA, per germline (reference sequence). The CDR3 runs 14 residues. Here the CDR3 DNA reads TGCAGTGCTAGAGCTCTGGGCACTAATGAAAAACTGTTTTTT. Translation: CSARALGTNEKLFF.

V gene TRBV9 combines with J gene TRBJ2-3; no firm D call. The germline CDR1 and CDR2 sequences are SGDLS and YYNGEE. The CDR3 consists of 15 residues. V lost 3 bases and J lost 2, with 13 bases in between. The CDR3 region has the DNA TGTGCCAGCAGCGCCCCATCGGATCTCACAGATACGCAGTATTTT. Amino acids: CASSAPSDLTDTQYF. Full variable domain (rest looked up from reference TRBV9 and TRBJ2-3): DSGVTQTPKHLITATGQRVTLRCSPRSGDLSVYWYQQSLDQGLQFLIQYYNGEERAKGNILERFSAQQFPDLHSELNLSSLELGDSALYFCASSAPSDLTDTQYFGPGTRLTVL.

DNA for the CDR3: TGTGCCAGCTGGGGACACGTCTACGAGCAGTACTTC. Protein sequence: CASWGHVYEQYF. The rearrangement joins TRBV6-2 or TRBV6-3 to TRBJ2-7; TRBD1 is a possible D gene (6 bases). Per the germline V gene, CDR1 is MNHEY and CDR2 is SVGEGT. The V end lost 8 bases, the J end lost 3 bases, and 11 bases lay between the germline ends. The CDR3 length is 12 residues.

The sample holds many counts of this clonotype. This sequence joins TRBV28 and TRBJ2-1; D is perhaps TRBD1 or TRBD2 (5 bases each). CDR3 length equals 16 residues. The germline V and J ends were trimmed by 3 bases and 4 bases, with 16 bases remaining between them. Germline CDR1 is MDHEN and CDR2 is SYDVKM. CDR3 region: CASSFSGTRFYNEQFF. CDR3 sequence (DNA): TGTGCCAGCAGTTTTTCCGGGACCAGATTTTACAATGAGCAGTTCTTC. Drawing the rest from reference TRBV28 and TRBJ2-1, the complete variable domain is DVKVTQSSRYLVKRTGEKVFLECVQDMDHENMFWYRQDPGLGLRLIYFSYDVKMKEKGDIPEGYSVSREKKERFSLILESASTNQTSMYLCASSFSGTRFYNEQFFGPGTRLTVL.